This T cell receptor (beta chain) was sequenced for a study of shared clonotypes between healthy human individuals. CDR1 is SGHAT and CDR2 is FQNNGV in the germline V gene. The V end lost 5 bases, the J end lost 6 bases, and 17 bases lay between the germline ends. The CDR3 contains 15 residues. Genomic DNA came from 100 million or so PBMCs in unsorted samples. Genomic DNA per cell subset filled all wells of several immunoSEQ plates. Unsorted PBMC replicate PCRs used about 310 ng DNA, tens of thousands of T cell genomes. Profiled with immunoSEQ multiplex PCR; TCRdb holds only in-frame clones, not every one. The top ten hold 10% to 15% of the sample, which has more than 450,000 clones, around 74% seen once.

This clonotype originated in a woman between 40 and 55 years old in good health. Some clones in this sample may be carry-over from other donors' samples. The sequenced sample was PBMCs. This rearrangement joins TRBV11-2 to TRBJ2-1, with D possibly matching TRBD2 (6 bases). Here the CDR3 reads CASSQRVAAFNEQFF. In nucleotides, the CDR3 is TGTGCCAGCAGCCAGAGGGTAGCGGCATTCAATGAGCAGTTCTTC.